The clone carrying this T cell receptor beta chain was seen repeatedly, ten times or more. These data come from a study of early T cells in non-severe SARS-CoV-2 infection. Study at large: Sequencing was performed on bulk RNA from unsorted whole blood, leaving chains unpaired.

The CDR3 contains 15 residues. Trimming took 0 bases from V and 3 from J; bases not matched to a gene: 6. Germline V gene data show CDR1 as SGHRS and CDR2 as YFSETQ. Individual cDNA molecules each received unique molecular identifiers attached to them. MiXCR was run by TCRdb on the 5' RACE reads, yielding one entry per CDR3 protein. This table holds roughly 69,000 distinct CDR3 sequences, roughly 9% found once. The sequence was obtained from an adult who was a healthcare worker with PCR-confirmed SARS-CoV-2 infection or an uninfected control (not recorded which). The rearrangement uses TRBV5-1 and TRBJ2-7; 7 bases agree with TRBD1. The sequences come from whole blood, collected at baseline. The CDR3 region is CASSLDLGQRYEQYF. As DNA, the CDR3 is TGCGCCAGCAGCTTGGACTTGGGACAGCGCTACGAGCAGTACTTC.